One sample yielded the 27 T cell receptor beta chains listed below, sequenced in a study of blood T cell repertoires in COVID-19. Generated by immunoSEQ multiplex PCR, the TCRdb table keeps only in-frame clones and is missing some. This sample has fewer than 100,000 clones; approximately 86% occur once, and the top ten carry under 8%. The sequenced sample consisted of peripheral blood. All receptors derive from a man aged 55 to 70 with acute or convalescent COVID-19.

This chain connects TRBV30 to TRBJ2-3; 8 bases are a match to TRBD2. CDR3 length equals 14 residues. Trimming removed 5 bases from V and 3 bases from J; junction bases left unmatched: 7. Per germline, CDR1 GTSNPN and CDR2 SVGIG (reference sequence). Written as DNA, the CDR3 is TGTGCCTGGGCCCTCGGCGGGGGGACAGATACGCAGTATTTT. Protein product: CAWALGGGTDTQYF.

The rearrangement joins TRBV4-2 to TRBJ1-2; TRBD1 agrees at 9 bases. This CDR3 has 15 amino acids. Trimming cost V 3 bases and J 8 bases; bases outside gene matches: 10. Germline V gives CDR1 LGHNA, CDR2 YNFKEQ. The chain's CDR3 is CASSQDSGQGRGYTF. CDR3 bases: TGTGCCAGCAGCCAGGATTCCGGACAGGGGCGAGGCTACACCTTC.

The gene calls are TRBV7-8 and TRBJ2-1; TRBD1 is a possible D gene (5 bases). The CDR3 loop spans 15 amino acids. CDR1 and CDR2 from the germline V gene are SGHVS and FQNEAQ. Trimming removed 6 bases from V and 5 bases from J, with 17 bases in between. The CDR3, as DNA: TGTGCCAGCAGTAGGGTCCGGGTACAGGACAATGAGCAGTTCTTC. It is translated as CASSRVRVQDNEQFF.

The V call is TRBV29-1, the J call TRBJ2-3; possible D gene TRBD2, 5 bases. CDR1 and CDR2 (germline): SQVTM, ANQGSEA. This CDR3 comprises 13 residues. V lost 5 bases and J 1 base, leaving 10 bases between the germline ends. The CDR3 is CSVWRLGTDTQYF. The CDR3 nucleotides read TGCAGCGTTTGGAGGTTAGGCACAGATACGCAGTATTTT.

The J gene is TRBJ1-2, the V gene TRBV2, with unresolved D. Germline V gives CDR1 SNHLY, CDR2 FYNNEI. The CDR3 sequence is 14 residues long. V gave up 5 bases and J gave up 4 bases, with 14 bases separating them. The CDR3 DNA reads TGTGCCAGCAGTTCCGGGGATCTTCTCTATGGCTACACCTTC. Protein sequence: CASSSGDLLYGYTF.

This clone showed up just once. The V gene is TRBV30, the J gene TRBJ1-2; 7 bases are shared with TRBD1. The CDR3 is 13 amino acids. In germline, CDR1 is GTSNPN, CDR2 SVGIG (reference sequence). Trimming cost V 3 bases and J 4 bases; bases outside gene matches: 5. The CDR3 nucleotides read TGTGCCTGGAGGGACTACAGGGGCTATGGCTACACCTTC. Protein: CAWRDYRGYGYTF.

The chain uses TRBV5-1 and TRBJ2-1, with 9 bases identical to TRBD2. Trimming at V came to 1 base and at J to 7 bases, leaving 9 bases not matched to a gene. Germline CDR1 is SGHRS and CDR2 is YFSETQ. This CDR3 is 16 amino acids long. This CDR3 reads CASSLTAAGGWNEQFF. CDR3 nucleotides: TGCGCCAGCAGCTTGACGGCAGCGGGAGGCTGGAATGAGCAGTTCTTC.

The gene calls are TRBV19 and TRBJ1-1; the D gene is possibly TRBD1 (5 bases). V was trimmed by 5 bases and J by 3 bases, leaving 16 bases between them. The CDR3 contains 15 residues. CDR1 LNHDA and CDR2 SQIVND come from the germline V gene (reference sequence). The CDR3 DNA is TGTGCCAGTAGTTCAGGGATGATTGGCGACACTGAAGCTTTCTTT. Translating it yields CASSSGMIGDTEAFF.

This chain links TRBV5-1 with TRBJ1-3; D is undetermined. The CDR3 has 17 residues. Germline V CDR1 and CDR2: SGHRS, YFSETQ. V lost 1 base and J 0 bases, leaving 14 bases between the germline ends. DNA of the CDR3: TGCGCCAGCAGCTTGTATGGGCCATCCGGCTCTGGAAACACCATATATTTT. Amino acids: CASSLYGPSGSGNTIYF.

This clone was detected once. The CDR3 DNA is TGTGCCAGCAGCTTAGCGCAGCAAAGCCTATTAAACTTGACAGGAAACACCATATATTTT. Translated, it gives CASSLAQQSLLNLTGNTIYF. The V and J genes are TRBV7-2 and TRBJ1-3; no clear D. CDR1 SGHTA and CDR2 FQGNSA come from the germline V gene. This CDR3 is built from 20 residues. Trimming cost V 0 bases and J 4 bases, with 25 bases left between them. Complete variable domain (other parts from reference TRBV7-2 and TRBJ1-3): GAGVSQSPSNKVTEKGKDVELRCDPISGHTALYWYRQSLGQGLEFLIYFQGNSAPDKSGLPSDRFSAERTGGSVSTLTIQRTQQEDSAVYLCASSLAQQSLLNLTGNTIYFGEGSWLTVV.

The rearrangement uses TRBV27 and TRBJ2-2; D is ambiguous. CDR3 length equals 15 residues. Trimming cost V 5 bases and J 0 bases, with 10 bases left between them. Germline CDR1 reads MNHEY; CDR2 reads SMNVEV (reference sequence). In DNA form, the CDR3 reads TGTGCCAGCAGTCTCCGGGTCACGAACACCGGGGAGCTGTTTTTT. This encodes CASSLRVTNTGELFF.

This clone was seen a handful of times. The V call is TRBV6-2 or TRBV6-3, the J call TRBJ1-1; D perhaps matches TRBD1 (5 bases). This CDR3 is 11 amino acids long. V gave up 2 bases and J gave up 8 bases, with 6 bases separating them. Per the germline V gene, CDR1 is MNHEY and CDR2 is SVGEGT. The CDR3 is CASSYGGEAFF. The CDR3 coding sequence is TGTGCCAGCAGTTACGGGGGGGAAGCTTTCTTT.

The table lists this clone with a few counts. The V gene is TRBV7-9, the J gene TRBJ1-1; 12 bases line up with TRBD1. Germline V gene data show CDR1 as SEHNR and CDR2 as FQNEAQ (reference sequence). V lost 2 bases to trimming and J lost 3 bases; unmatched junction nucleotides: 10. The CDR3 contains 18 residues. The CDR3 DNA follows: TGTGCCAGCAGCTTACCGCCGGGACAGGGGGCGGCGGACACTGAAGCTTTCTTT. Amino acid sequence: CASSLPPGQGAADTEAFF.

V is TRBV5-4 and J is TRBJ1-4; possible D gene TRBD1, 5 bases. The CDR3 totals 14 residues. Trimming left V 0 bases short and J 8 bases short, with 11 bases between. CDR1 is SGHNT, CDR2 YYREEE, per germline (reference sequence). The CDR3 coding sequence is TGTGCCAGCAGCTTGGGACAGCTACCCGAAAAACTGTTTTTT. It encodes CASSLGQLPEKLFF.

The gene calls are TRBV6-2 or TRBV6-3 and TRBJ1-5, with D perhaps matching TRBD1 (6 bases). V was clipped by 4 bases and J by 4 bases, with 20 bases between them. From germline, CDR1 is MNHEY and CDR2 SVGEGT. The CDR3 loop spans 17 amino acids. The CDR3 bases are TGTGCCAGCAGTTTCGCCGGGAGGGGGACGATGAATCAGCCCCAGCATTTT. It is translated as CASSFAGRGTMNQPQHF.

The chain links TRBV6-1 to TRBJ2-3; 11 nucleotides align to TRBD2. V dropped 2 bases and J dropped 5; count of bases not matched to a gene: 6. The CDR3 contains 16 residues. Germline lookup yields CDR1 MNHNS and CDR2 SASEGT. The CDR3 is CASSELAGGPQDTQYF. DNA for the CDR3: TGTGCCAGCAGTGAATTAGCGGGAGGGCCTCAAGATACGCAGTATTTT.

This rearrangement joins TRBV7-9 to TRBJ1-2, with TRBD1 identical over 7 bases. V lost 5 bases to trimming and J lost 6 bases; unmatched junction nucleotides: 9. CDR3 length: 14 residues. Germline CDR1 reads SEHNR; CDR2 reads FQNEAQ (reference sequence). The chain's CDR3 is CASSQTGSIDGYTF. CDR3 bases: TGTGCCAGCAGCCAGACAGGGTCAATCGATGGCTACACCTTC.

The chain recombines TRBV7-2 with TRBJ1-3; D unresolved. There are 17 residues in the CDR3. V was clipped by 1 base and J by 4 bases, with 17 bases between them. The germline gives CDR1 SGHTA, CDR2 FQGNSA. CDR3 DNA sequence: TGTGCCAGCAGCTTAGATGGCGGCATAGGTGCCGGAAACACCATATATTTT. Its protein is CASSLDGGIGAGNTIYF.

The chain employs TRBV18 and TRBJ1-1; D gene uncertain. The CDR3 runs to 15 residues. The V gene lost 3 bases and the J gene lost 3 bases, with 14 bases spanning the gap. Germline V gives CDR1 KGHSH, CDR2 LQKENI. For the CDR3, the DNA is TGTGCCAGCTCACCCCAAAGGGCCGGGGACACTGAAGCTTTCTTT. It encodes CASSPQRAGDTEAFF.

The CDR3 region has the DNA TGTGCCAGCTCACCTAAAACAGGTGTCACTGAAGCTTTCTTT. Its translation: CASSPKTGVTEAFF. The chain links TRBV18 to TRBJ1-1, with D perhaps matching TRBD1 (5 bases). The CDR3 length is 14 residues. Germline-derived CDR1 and CDR2 are KGHSH and LQKENI. V was cut by 3 bases and J by 4 bases, with 12 bases left in between.

The J gene is TRBJ2-1, the V gene TRBV2; TRBD2 aligns across 14 bases. The CDR3 loop spans 15 amino acids. V dropped 1 base and J dropped 12; count of bases not matched to a gene: 5. Germline V lookup: CDR1 SNHLY, CDR2 FYNNEI. The CDR3 sequence is CASSEVGTSGSTQFF. As DNA, the CDR3 is TGTGCCAGCAGTGAAGTCGGGACTAGCGGGAGTACGCAGTTCTTC.

The rearrangement joins TRBV7-9 to TRBJ2-7; unclear D gene. Trimming pared 5 bases from V and 5 bases from J, leaving 16 bases between. CDR3 length: 14 amino acids. CDR1 and CDR2 from the germline V gene are SEHNR and FQNEAQ (reference sequence). The CDR3 loop reads CASSPNTPFDEQYF. The CDR3, as DNA: TGTGCCAGCAGCCCCAATACACCCTTTGACGAGCAGTACTTC.

This clone was observed once. J is TRBJ2-1 and V is TRBV11-2; 11 nucleotides line up with TRBD2. This CDR3 is 16 amino acids long. CDR1 is SGHAT and CDR2 is FQNNGV in the germline V gene. V dropped 1 base and J dropped 5; count of bases not matched to a gene: 4. The CDR3 spells CASSLVPSGGNNEQFF. CDR3 nucleotides: TGTGCCAGCAGCTTAGTACCTAGCGGGGGGAACAATGAGCAGTTCTTC.

This sequence joins TRBV5-1 and TRBJ2-1; TRBD2 agrees at 10 bases. CDR1 is SGHRS and CDR2 is YFSETQ in the germline V gene. The CDR3 is 14 amino acids. With 5 bases clipped from V and 4 bases from J, the junction kept 3 bases outside the gene matches. The CDR3 reads CASRGLAQYNEQFF. CDR3 DNA sequence: TGCGCCAGCAGGGGACTAGCGCAGTACAATGAGCAGTTCTTC.

The gene calls are TRBV11-2 and TRBJ2-6; 7 nucleotides align to TRBD2. The V gene's germline CDR1 is SGHAT and CDR2 FQNNGV. J gave up 1 base and V 3 bases, and 0 bases lay outside the gene matches. The CDR3 spans 15 residues. CDR3 amino acids: CASSFGGSGANVLTF. The CDR3 nucleotides read TGTGCCAGCAGCTTCGGGGGGTCTGGGGCCAACGTCCTGACTTTC.

The V and J genes are TRBV7-4 and TRBJ2-7; weak D call: TRBD2 (5 bases). Germline CDR1 and CDR2: SGHVT and SQSDAQ. Trimming removed 6 bases at V and 6 bases at J, with 12 bases between. The CDR3 length is 12 residues. The CDR3 bases are TGTGCCAGCAGTATAGGTGGAGGCGAGCAGTACTTC. As protein: CASSIGGGEQYF.

The J gene is TRBJ2-7, the V gene TRBV4-2; a weak D match, TRBD2 (6 bases). Germline V lookup: CDR1 LGHNA, CDR2 YNFKEQ. The CDR3 loop spans 15 amino acids. Deletions cut 2 bases from V and 2 bases from J, with 13 bases between. CDR3 in amino acids: CASSQFGGAAYEQYF. CDR3 in DNA: TGTGCCAGCAGCCAATTCGGCGGGGCCGCCTACGAGCAGTACTTC.